The 24 T cell receptor beta chains below were found in one sample sequenced in a study of OX40 agonist ivuxolimab in advanced cancers. Clones were sequenced by immunoSEQ multiplex PCR, and TCRdb holds only the in-frame ones, with some missing. The sample includes about 45,000 clones, more than 80% of them seen just once. Sequences were derived from CD4+ or CD8+ T cells sorted from blood, sampled in a trial of the OX40 agonist ivuxolimab. Source of these receptors: an adult with an advanced solid tumor such as melanoma, head and neck, liver or kidney cancer.

Notes on this clone: An end of the junction differs from the germline gene, which may be a read error. The chain combines TRBV7-9 with TRBJ1-5; D not certain. This CDR3 contains 10 residues. The germline V gene encodes CDR1 SEHNR and CDR2 FQNEAQ (reference sequence). The CDR3 DNA is TGTGCCAGCAGCTTACCAGCCCCAGCATTT. The encoded protein is CASSLPAPAF.

This rearrangement joins TRBV28 to TRBJ1-2; no definite D call. V lost 2 bases, J lost 3 bases, and 7 bases lay in between. CDR1 and CDR2 from the germline V gene are MDHEN and SYDVKM. CDR3 length equals 13 residues. CDR3 bases: TGTGCCAGCAGTTTAATTGCCGACTATGGCTACACCTTC. This translates into CASSLIADYGYTF.

The chain recombines TRBV10-2 with TRBJ2-3; 7 positions match TRBD2. V gave up 0 bases and J gave up 2 bases; unmatched junction bases: 8. The CDR3 is 17 residues long. Germline CDR1 and CDR2: WSHSY and SAAADI. The CDR3 region has the DNA TGCGCCAGCAGTGAGTCGGCGGTAGCGGGTTTCACAGATACGCAGTATTTT. Residues: CASSESAVAGFTDTQYF.

This clone appeared once. The chain combines TRBV29-1 with TRBJ2-3, with 9 bases identical to TRBD2. Germline V lookup: CDR1 SQVTM, CDR2 ANQGSEA. V shed 3 bases and J 8 bases; nucleotides not matched to a gene: 6. The CDR3 has 13 amino acids. The CDR3 nucleotides read TGCAGCGTTGAGCGGACTAGCGAGGGTACGCAGTATTTT. Translated: CSVERTSEGTQYF.

A few counts support this clone. The chain links TRBV4-3 to TRBJ2-1; D is unresolved. Germline CDR1 reads LGHNA; CDR2 reads YSLEER. Between the trimmed V and J ends, which lost 0 bases and 10 bases, there was a span of 10 bases. This CDR3 has 13 amino acids. The CDR3 DNA sequence: TGCGCCAGCAGCCAAGAGGGATGGGAAGAGCAGTTCTTC. Protein sequence: CASSQEGWEEQFF.

This clone showed up just once. The V gene is TRBV30, the J gene TRBJ1-2; D is uncertain. V shed 6 bases and J shed 5 bases, with 7 bases lying between them. Per the germline V gene, CDR1 is GTSNPN and CDR2 is SVGIG (reference sequence). The CDR3 covers 10 residues. Here the CDR3 DNA reads TGTGCCTGTTCTTCTTATGGCTACACCTTC. Translated, it gives CACSSYGYTF.

This rearrangement joins TRBV6-1 to TRBJ1-2, with a tentative D call TRBD1 (5 bases). Germline V gene sequence: CDR1 MNHNS, CDR2 SASEGT. The ends were cut back, 7 bases at V and 13 bases at J, with 16 bases in the middle. CDR3 size: 11 residues. CDR3 residues: CASIWPPGLTF. In DNA form, the CDR3 reads TGTGCCAGCATTTGGCCTCCAGGGCTCACCTTC.

This chain connects TRBV5-1 to TRBJ1-4, with D perhaps matching TRBD1 (5 bases). CDR1 and CDR2 (germline): SGHRS, YFSETQ. The germline V and J ends were trimmed by 5 bases and 6 bases, with 8 bases remaining between them. The CDR3 is 12 amino acids. This CDR3 reads CASRGLHEKLFF. In nucleotides, the CDR3 is TGCGCCAGCAGGGGGCTTCATGAAAAACTGTTTTTT.

DNA for the CDR3: TGTGCCAGCAGCGTAGCTACCGTGACCGCCGTCGCAACTAATGAAAAACTGTTTTTT. It codes for CASSVATVTAVATNEKLFF. The chain combines TRBV9 with TRBJ1-4; D not certain. Germline V lookup: CDR1 SGDLS, CDR2 YYNGEE. The CDR3 totals 19 residues. V gave up 0 bases and J gave up 0 bases, with 18 bases separating them.

The V gene is TRBV10-3, the J gene TRBJ2-1; 12 positions match TRBD2. Trimming at V came to 7 bases and at J to 5 bases, leaving 6 bases not matched to a gene. The CDR3 is 15 amino acids. CDR1 ENHRY and CDR2 SYGVKD come from the germline V gene. CDR3 DNA: TGTGCCATCAACCCTAGCGGGGGGGGCCACAATGAGCAGTTCTTC. As protein: CAINPSGGGHNEQFF.

The chain employs TRBV28 and TRBJ1-5; D unresolved. The CDR3 runs 15 residues. Germline assignment: CDR1 MDHEN and CDR2 SYDVKM. V was clipped by 11 bases and J by 0 bases, with 17 bases between them. The CDR3 protein is CAGKPRVSSNQPQHF. The CDR3 DNA reads TGTGCCGGCAAACCGCGGGTTAGTAGCAATCAGCCCCAGCATTTT.

This clone was picked up one time. The chain couples TRBV6-4 to TRBJ1-1; 7 bases match TRBD1. Germline V CDR1 and CDR2: MRHNA, SNTAGT. The CDR3 loop spans 14 amino acids. The ends lost 4 bases at V and 8 bases at J; junction bases unmatched: 10. The CDR3 here is CASSATGFGREAFF. The DNA of the CDR3 is TGTGCCAGCAGTGCGACAGGGTTTGGAAGGGAAGCTTTCTTT.

The chain employs TRBV28 and TRBJ1-1; D call uncertain. V dropped 2 bases and J dropped 3 bases, with 13 bases sitting between them. The CDR3 totals 15 residues. Germline-derived CDR1 and CDR2 are MDHEN and SYDVKM. CDR3 region: CASSLTPMADTEAFF. Here the CDR3 DNA reads TGTGCCAGCAGTTTAACCCCGATGGCGGACACTGAAGCTTTCTTT.

V and J are TRBV28 and TRBJ2-7; D is possibly TRBD1 (5 bases). Germline lookup yields CDR1 MDHEN and CDR2 SYDVKM. The CDR3 runs to 14 residues. V was cut by 1 base and J by 2 bases, with 9 bases left in between. The CDR3 nucleotides read TGTGCCAGCAGTTTATCAGGGTCCGCCTACGAGCAGTACTTC. Encoded protein: CASSLSGSAYEQYF. Variable domain in full (rest from reference TRBV28 and TRBJ2-7): DVKVTQSSRYLVKRTGEKVFLECVQDMDHENMFWYRQDPGLGLRLIYFSYDVKMKEKGDIPEGYSVSREKKERFSLILESASTNQTSMYLCASSLSGSAYEQYFGPGTRLTVT.

The rearrangement joins TRBV5-3 to TRBJ1-1; D is ambiguous. TRBV5-3 is given ORF status, its function remaining uncertain. The CDR3 is 15 residues long. V gave up 1 base and J gave up 4 bases, with 14 bases separating them. The CDR3 coding sequence is TGTGCCAGAAGCTTGCTTAAAGTGGTAGGCACTGAAGCTTTCTTT. It codes for CARSLLKVVGTEAFF.

This sequence joins TRBV27 and TRBJ1-2, with a weak D call TRBD1 (6 bases). Per germline, CDR1 MNHEY and CDR2 SMNVEV (reference sequence). The CDR3 length is 14 residues. The V end was cut by 6 bases, the J end by 4 bases, with 15 bases between. The CDR3 protein is CASSPIGGLYGYTF. The CDR3 DNA follows: TGTGCCAGCAGCCCCATTGGGGGCCTCTATGGCTACACCTTC.

The chain is built from TRBV6-1 and TRBJ2-5; tentatively, D is TRBD2 (6 bases). Trimming left V 3 bases short and J 3 bases short, with 20 bases between. There are 17 residues in the CDR3. Germline V gene lookup returns CDR1 MNHNS and CDR2 SASEGT. Here the CDR3 reads CASSEGRLGREKETQYF. In nucleotides, the CDR3 is TGTGCCAGCAGTGAGGGGCGACTGGGGCGGGAAAAAGAGACCCAGTACTTC.

The chain is built from TRBV28 and TRBJ1-1; D is undetermined. Germline V gene data show CDR1 as MDHEN and CDR2 as SYDVKM. V was pared by 8 bases and J by 6 bases, with 10 bases between. This CDR3 has 11 residues. The DNA for the CDR3 is TGTGCCAGCGTACAGTGGGCTGAAGCTTTCTTT. It specifies CASVQWAEAFF.

This clone occurred once. The chain recombines TRBV19 with TRBJ2-1, with unresolved D. This CDR3 contains 14 residues. V lost 5 bases to trimming and J lost 4 bases, with 12 bases between them. Germline CDR1 is LNHDA and CDR2 is SQIVND (reference sequence). This CDR3 reads CASSSPGPYNEQFF. As DNA, the CDR3 is TGTGCCAGTAGTTCCCCCGGGCCTTACAATGAGCAGTTCTTC.

This sequence joins TRBV6-5 and TRBJ1-1, with 7 bases lining up with TRBD1. Trimming cost V 6 bases and J 6 bases; bases outside gene matches: 13. CDR1 is MNHEY and CDR2 is SVGAGI in the germline V gene. CDR3 length: 15 amino acids. CDR3 in DNA: TGTGCCAGCAGCCCCGGGGCAGGGGGGTCCCCTGAAGCTTTCTTT. Amino acid sequence: CASSPGAGGSPEAFF.

J is TRBJ1-1 and V is TRBV12-5; D may be TRBD1 (5 bases). With 7 bases removed from V and 0 bases from J, the gap between germline ends came to 12 bases. Germline V CDR1 and CDR2: LGHNT, FRNRAP. The CDR3 length is 14 residues. CDR3 sequence reads: CASDPGHLNTEAFF. The DNA of the CDR3 is TGTGCTAGTGACCCCGGACACCTGAACACTGAAGCTTTCTTT.

The CDR3 coding sequence is TGTGCCAGCAGCTGGGGGCAGGGACTCACTGAAGCTTTCTTT. Protein sequence: CASSWGQGLTEAFF. The chain uses TRBV5-4 and TRBJ1-1; D possibly corresponds to TRBD1 (6 bases). With 3 bases removed from V and 4 bases from J, the gap between germline ends came to 13 bases. The CDR3 is 14 amino acids. Germline CDR1 reads SGHNT; CDR2 reads YYREEE (reference sequence).

Turning to this clone: Different DNA sequences within this sample yield the same CDR3. The chain's CDR3 is CASSEGQGPNYGYTF. The DNA of the CDR3 is TGTGCCAGCAGTGAAGGACAGGGGCCAAACTATGGCTACACCTTC. This chain links TRBV6-1 with TRBJ1-2; 8 nucleotides line up with TRBD1. This CDR3 comprises 15 residues. With V trimmed by 1 base and J by 2 bases, 3 bases remained unmatched. CDR1 is MNHNS, CDR2 SASEGT, per germline.

This rearrangement joins TRBV21-1 to TRBJ1-5; the DNA was not compared with TRBD1, the D call given in the table. TRBV21-1 is classified as a pseudogene. The CDR3 is 17 residues long. DNA of the CDR3: TGTGCCAGCAGCACCAGGAAGATACAGGGGATGAATCAGCCCCAGCATTTT. It translates to CASSTRKIQGMNQPQHF.